This TCR beta chain was sequenced for a study of T cells after posttransplantation cyclophosphamide listed by TCRdb under 2016. Study-wide context: Using TRB sequencing, the study followed how the T cell repertoire reconstituted after myeloablative bone marrow transplantation in which posttransplantation cyclophosphamide served as GVHD prophylaxis. Samples from fewer than 40 PTCy-treated patients and 16 related bone marrow donors of those patients were subjected to antigen receptor sequencing. Blood from all 30 or so PTCy patients who had 1-year posttransplant specimens underwent TRB sequencing. TRB sequencing was also done on up to 3 additional blood samples from 2 to 5.2 years after transplant in 3 patients, and on pretransplant blood from several patients. Because TRA and TRB clonality correlated tightly in several samples, later TCR analyses were limited to TRB. Public TRB sequences were compared against a database of over 3,000 sequences linked to responses to pathogens, tumor antigens, self-antigens and alloantigens. Study-wide findings and limitations: Donor-recipient similarity was low at 1-2 months but increased during the first year, and donor CD8+ memory clones often dominated later blood repertoires. The TRB repertoires of T cells infiltrating skin or GI tract showed only limited overlap with the TRB repertoires of T cells in blood. Across about 40 patients, TRB clonality was highly associated with recipient CMV seropositivity and CMV reactivation, and diversity in PTCy patients was similar to diversity in CNI/methotrexate controls.

The treatment or condition label, read with the paper, signifies: high-dose cyclophosphamide on days +3 and +4 as single-agent GVHD prophylaxis. Patients in the PTCy group got busulfan and fludarabine conditioning, a marrow graft from a related or unrelated donor, and cyclophosphamide on days +3 and +4. The PTCy-treated patients were enrolled in a prospective multi-institutional clinical trial. Peripheral blood and bone marrow mononuclear cells were isolated by Ficoll-Hypaque density centrifugation and were cryopreserved. FACS on a FACSAria II was used to sort CD4+ and CD8+ T cells, including the naive and memory subsets. The CDR3 starts with the cysteine, ends with the phenylalanine, and has 13 residues. The retained sequence is limited to the CDR3, 39 bases, with the frame set at the first base. Between the V and J ends, shortened by 6 bases and 1 base respectively, the junction contains 10 bases. The germline V gene (reference sequence) provides CDR1 LNHDA and CDR2 SQIVND.

TRB sequencing used genomic DNA with the immunoSEQ assay at survey resolution or the hsTCRB kit. Per the source publication's procedure: Initial read processing used immunoSEQ software, and repertoire analyses used the LymphoSeq R package. Clonality was computed as 1 minus normalized Shannon entropy, and a Gini coefficient was also calculated for each TRB dataset. To infer phenotypes in unsorted samples, TRB sequences from sorted subsets of the recipient or donor were mapped onto unsorted samples from the same recipient. TCRdb re-hosts the immuneACCESS table, in-frame sequences only. Its copies lack some clones; in the studies checked, an unresolved V gene accounts for under half of them, and the cause for the rest is not known. V and J calls and clone size follow that table, whereas D and trimming were derived from the DNA. Counted in this sample were approximately 16,000 clones; roughly 73% of them appeared once. The ten largest clones represent roughly a third of the sample.

As regards this clone: The specificity of this receptor is unknown. The input lacks base qualities; no much larger clone sits a single base away.

Recombination joined TRBV19 with TRBJ2-7; the D gene remains uncertain. Sequenced here: CD8+ T cells sorted from PBMCs, sampled roughly 2,000 days after a stem cell transplant with posttransplant cyclophosphamide. This sequence originates from a female patient aged 40-49 years who received an allogeneic stem cell transplant from a related donor, was CMV-positive, and had no GVHD. After a transplant, some T cells may be of graft donor origin. The encoded CDR3 is CASSFGHSYEQYF. The nucleotide sequence is TGTGCCAGTAGCTTTGGGCATTCCTACGAGCAGTACTTC. Extended through the reference TRBV19 and TRBJ2-7 proteins, this CDR3 yields the full variable domain: DGGITQSPKYLFRKEGQNVTLSCEQNLNHDAMYWYRQDPGQGLRLIYYSQIVNDFQKGDIAEGYSVSREKKESFPLTVTSAQKNPTAFYLCASSFGHSYEQYFGPGTRLTVT.